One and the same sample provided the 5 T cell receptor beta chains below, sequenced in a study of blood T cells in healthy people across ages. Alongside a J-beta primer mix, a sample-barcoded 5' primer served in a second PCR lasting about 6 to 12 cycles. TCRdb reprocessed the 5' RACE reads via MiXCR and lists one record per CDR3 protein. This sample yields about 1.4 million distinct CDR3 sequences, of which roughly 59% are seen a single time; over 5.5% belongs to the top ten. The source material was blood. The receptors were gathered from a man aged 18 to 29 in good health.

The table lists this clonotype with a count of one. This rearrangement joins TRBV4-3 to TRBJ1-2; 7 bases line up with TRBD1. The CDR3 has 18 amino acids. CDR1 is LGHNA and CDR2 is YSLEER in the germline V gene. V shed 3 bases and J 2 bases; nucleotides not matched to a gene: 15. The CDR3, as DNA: TGCGCCAGCAGCCACCTCAGGGGGGACGGAGGACCGAACTATGGCTACACCTTC. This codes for CASSHLRGDGGPNYGYTF.

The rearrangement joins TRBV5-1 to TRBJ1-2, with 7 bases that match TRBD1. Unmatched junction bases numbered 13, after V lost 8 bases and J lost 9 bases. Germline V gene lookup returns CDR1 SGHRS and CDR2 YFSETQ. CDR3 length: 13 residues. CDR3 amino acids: CASTTGTEGCYTF. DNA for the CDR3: TGCGCCAGTACTACCGGGACAGAAGGGTGCTACACCTTC.

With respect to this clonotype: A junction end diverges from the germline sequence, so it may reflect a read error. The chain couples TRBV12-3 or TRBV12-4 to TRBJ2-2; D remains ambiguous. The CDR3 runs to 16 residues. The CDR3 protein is CASSLVPISNTGELFF. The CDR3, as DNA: TGTGCCAGCAGCTTAGTCCCGATTTCGAACACCGGGGAGCTGTTTTTT.

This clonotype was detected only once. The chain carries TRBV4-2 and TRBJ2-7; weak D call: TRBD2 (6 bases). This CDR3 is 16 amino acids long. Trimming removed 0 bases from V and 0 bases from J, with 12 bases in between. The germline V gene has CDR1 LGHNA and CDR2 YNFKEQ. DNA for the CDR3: TGTGCCAGCAGCCAAGAGTTGGCGGGGACCTCCTACGAGCAGTACTTC. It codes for CASSQELAGTSYEQYF.

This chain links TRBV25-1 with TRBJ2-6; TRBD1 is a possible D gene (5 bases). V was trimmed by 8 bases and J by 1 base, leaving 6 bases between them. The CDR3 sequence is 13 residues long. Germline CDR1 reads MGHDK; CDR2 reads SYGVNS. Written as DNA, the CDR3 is TGTGCCAGCCAGGGTTCTGGGGCCAACGTCCTGACTTTC. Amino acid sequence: CASQGSGANVLTF.